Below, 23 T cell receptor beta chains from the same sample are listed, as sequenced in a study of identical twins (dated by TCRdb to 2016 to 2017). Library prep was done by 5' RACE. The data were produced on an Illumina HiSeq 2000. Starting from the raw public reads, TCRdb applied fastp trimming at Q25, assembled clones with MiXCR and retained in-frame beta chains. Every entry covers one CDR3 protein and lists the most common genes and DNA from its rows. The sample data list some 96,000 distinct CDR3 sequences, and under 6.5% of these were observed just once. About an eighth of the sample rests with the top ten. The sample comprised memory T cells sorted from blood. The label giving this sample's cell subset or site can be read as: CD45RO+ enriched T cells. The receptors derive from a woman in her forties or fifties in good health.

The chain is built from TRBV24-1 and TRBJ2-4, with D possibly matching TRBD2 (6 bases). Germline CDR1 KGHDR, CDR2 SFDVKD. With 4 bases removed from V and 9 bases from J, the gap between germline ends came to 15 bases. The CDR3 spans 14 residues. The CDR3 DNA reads TGTGCCACCAGTGACCCCGGGGGATCGGCCATTCAGTACTTC. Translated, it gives CATSDPGGSAIQYF.

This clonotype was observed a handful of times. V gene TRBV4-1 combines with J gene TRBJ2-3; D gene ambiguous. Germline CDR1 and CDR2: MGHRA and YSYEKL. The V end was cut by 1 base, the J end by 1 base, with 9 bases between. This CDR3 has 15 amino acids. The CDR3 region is CASSQGAQRTDTQYF. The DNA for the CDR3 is TGCGCCAGCAGCCAAGGGGCTCAACGCACAGATACGCAGTATTTT.

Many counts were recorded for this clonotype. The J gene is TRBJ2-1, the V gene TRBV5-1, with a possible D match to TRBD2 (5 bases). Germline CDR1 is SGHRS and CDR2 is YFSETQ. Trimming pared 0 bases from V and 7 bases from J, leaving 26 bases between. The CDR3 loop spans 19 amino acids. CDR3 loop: CASSLGASGLHQGVNEQFF. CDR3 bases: TGCGCCAGCAGCTTGGGTGCGTCCGGACTGCATCAAGGAGTTAATGAGCAGTTCTTC.

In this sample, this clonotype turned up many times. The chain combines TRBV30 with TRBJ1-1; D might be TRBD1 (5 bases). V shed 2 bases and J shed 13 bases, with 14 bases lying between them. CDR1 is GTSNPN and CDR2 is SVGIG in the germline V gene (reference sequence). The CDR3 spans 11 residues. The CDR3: CAWSLQDNLFF. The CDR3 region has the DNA TGTGCCTGGAGTCTCCAGGACAATCTTTTCTTT.

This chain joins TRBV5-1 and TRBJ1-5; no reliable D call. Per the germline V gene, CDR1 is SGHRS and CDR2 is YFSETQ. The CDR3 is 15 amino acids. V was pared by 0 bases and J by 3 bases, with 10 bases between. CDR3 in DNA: TGCGCCAGCAGCTTGGGTACACGGGACAATCAGCCCCAGCATTTT. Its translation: CASSLGTRDNQPQHF.

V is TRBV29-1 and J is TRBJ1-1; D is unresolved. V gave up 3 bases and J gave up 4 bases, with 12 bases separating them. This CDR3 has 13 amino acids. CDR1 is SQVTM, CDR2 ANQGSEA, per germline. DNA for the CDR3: TGCAGCGTTGATAAGGGTCGGGGCACTGAAGCTTTCTTT. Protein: CSVDKGRGTEAFF. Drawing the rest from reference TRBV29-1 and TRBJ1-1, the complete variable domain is SAVISQKPSRDICQRGTSLTIQCQVDSQVTMMFWYRQQPGQSLTLIATANQGSEATYESGFVIDKFPISRPNLTFSTLTVSNMSPEDSSIYLCSVDKGRGTEAFFGQGTRLTVV.

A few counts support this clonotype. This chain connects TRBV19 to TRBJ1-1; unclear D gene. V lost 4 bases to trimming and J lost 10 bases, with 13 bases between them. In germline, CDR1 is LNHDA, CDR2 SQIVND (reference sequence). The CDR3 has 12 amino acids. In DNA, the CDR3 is TGTGCCAGTAGTACCACCAGGAAGGGAGCTTTCTTT. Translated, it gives CASSTTRKGAFF.

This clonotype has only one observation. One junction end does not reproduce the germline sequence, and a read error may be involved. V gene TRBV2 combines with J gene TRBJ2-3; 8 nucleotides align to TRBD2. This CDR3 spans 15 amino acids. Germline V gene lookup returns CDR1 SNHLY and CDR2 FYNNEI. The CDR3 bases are TGTTCCAGCAGACCCGGGACTAGAGGAACAGATACGCAGTATTTT. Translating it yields CSSRPGTRGTDTQYF.

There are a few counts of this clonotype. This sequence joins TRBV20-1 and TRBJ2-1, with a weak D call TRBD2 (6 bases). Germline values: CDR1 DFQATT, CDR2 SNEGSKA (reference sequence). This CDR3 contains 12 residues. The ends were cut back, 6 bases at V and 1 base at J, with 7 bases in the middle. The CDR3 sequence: CSARGSYNEQFF. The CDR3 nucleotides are TGCAGTGCCCGGGGGTCCTACAATGAGCAGTTCTTC.

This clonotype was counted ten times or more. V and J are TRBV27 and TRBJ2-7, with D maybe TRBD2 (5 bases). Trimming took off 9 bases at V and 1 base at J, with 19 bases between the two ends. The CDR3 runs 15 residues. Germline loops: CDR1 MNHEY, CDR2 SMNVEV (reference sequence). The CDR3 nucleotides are TGTGCCAGGAACGCTGGACTTTACCATTCCTACGAGCAGTACTTC. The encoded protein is CARNAGLYHSYEQYF.

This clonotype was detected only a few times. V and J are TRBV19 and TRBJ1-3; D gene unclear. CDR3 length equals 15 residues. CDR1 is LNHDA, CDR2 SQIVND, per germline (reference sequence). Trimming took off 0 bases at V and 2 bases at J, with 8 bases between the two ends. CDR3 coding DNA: TGTGCCAGTAGTATAGAGGCAGGAGCTGGAAACACCATATATTTT. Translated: CASSIEAGAGNTIYF.

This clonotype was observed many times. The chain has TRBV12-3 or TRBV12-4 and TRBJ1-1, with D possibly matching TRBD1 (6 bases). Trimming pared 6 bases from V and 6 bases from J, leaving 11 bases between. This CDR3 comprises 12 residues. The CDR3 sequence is CASRSQGPEAFF. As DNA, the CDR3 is TGTGCCAGCAGATCTCAGGGGCCTGAAGCTTTCTTT.

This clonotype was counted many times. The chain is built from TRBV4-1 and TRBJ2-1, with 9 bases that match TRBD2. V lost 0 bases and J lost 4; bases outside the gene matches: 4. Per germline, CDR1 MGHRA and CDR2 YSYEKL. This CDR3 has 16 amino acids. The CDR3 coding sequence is TGCGCCAGCAGCCAAGAGTCGCTAGCGGGATACAATGAGCAGTTCTTC. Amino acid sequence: CASSQESLAGYNEQFF.

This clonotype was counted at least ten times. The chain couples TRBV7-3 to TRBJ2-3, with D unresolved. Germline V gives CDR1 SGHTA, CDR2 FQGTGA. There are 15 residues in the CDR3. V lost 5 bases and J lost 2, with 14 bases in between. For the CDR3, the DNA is TGTGCCAGCAGCCAGGACCGATTCTCCACAGATACGCAGTATTTT. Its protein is CASSQDRFSTDTQYF.

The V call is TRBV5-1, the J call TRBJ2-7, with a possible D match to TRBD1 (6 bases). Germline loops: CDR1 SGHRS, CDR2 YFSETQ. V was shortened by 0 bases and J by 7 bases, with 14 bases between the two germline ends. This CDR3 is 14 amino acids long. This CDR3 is CASSLGGRSEEQYF. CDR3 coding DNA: TGCGCCAGCAGCTTGGGGGGGCGATCTGAGGAGCAGTACTTC.

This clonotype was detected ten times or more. CDR3 coding DNA: TGCAGTGCTCCCGAGGGGGGGGGGAGTGAGACCCAGTACTTC. This gives the protein CSAPEGGGSETQYF. This chain links TRBV20-1 with TRBJ2-5; maybe TRBD2 (7 bases). The CDR3 is made up of 14 amino acids. Germline CDR1 and CDR2: DFQATT and SNEGSKA (reference sequence). Trimming pared 5 bases from V and 5 bases from J, leaving 18 bases between.

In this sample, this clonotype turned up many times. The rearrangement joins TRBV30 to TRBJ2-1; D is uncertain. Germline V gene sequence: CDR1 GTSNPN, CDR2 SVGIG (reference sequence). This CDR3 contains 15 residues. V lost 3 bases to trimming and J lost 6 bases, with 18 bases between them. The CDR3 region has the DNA TGTGCCTGGAGAGGAGTCTCCCTCTCCGGCAATGAGCAGTTCTTC. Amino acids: CAWRGVSLSGNEQFF.

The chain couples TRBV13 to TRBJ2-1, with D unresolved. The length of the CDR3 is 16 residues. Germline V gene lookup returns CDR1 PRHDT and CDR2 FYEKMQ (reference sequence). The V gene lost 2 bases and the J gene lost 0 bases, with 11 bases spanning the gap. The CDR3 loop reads CASSLRWELSYNEQFF. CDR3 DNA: TGTGCCAGCAGCTTACGGTGGGAACTCTCCTACAATGAGCAGTTCTTC.

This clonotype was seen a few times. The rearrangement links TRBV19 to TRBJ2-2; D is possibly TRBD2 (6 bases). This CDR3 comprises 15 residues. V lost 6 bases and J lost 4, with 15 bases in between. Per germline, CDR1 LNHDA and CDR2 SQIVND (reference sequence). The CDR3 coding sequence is TGTGCCAGTAGCCGACTAGAGATAACCACCGGGGAGCTGTTTTTT. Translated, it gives CASSRLEITTGELFF.

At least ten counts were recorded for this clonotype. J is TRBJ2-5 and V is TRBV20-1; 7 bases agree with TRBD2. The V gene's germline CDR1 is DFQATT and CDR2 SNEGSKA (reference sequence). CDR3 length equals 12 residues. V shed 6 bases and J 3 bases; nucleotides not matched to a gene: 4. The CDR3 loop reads CSARLAKETQYF. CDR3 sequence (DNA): TGCAGTGCAAGACTAGCAAAAGAGACCCAGTACTTC.

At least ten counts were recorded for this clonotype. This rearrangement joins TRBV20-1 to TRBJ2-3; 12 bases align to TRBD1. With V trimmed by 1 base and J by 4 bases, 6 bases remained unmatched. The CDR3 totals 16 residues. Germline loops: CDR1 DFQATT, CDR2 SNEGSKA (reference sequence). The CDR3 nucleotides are TGCAGTGCTAGAGGCCGGGACAGGGGGCAAGCAGATACGCAGTATTTT. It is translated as CSARGRDRGQADTQYF.

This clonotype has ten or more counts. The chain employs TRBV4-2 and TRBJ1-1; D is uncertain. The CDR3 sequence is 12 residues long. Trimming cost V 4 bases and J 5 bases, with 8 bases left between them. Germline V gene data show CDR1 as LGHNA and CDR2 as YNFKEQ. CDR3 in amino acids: CASSPGGTEAFF. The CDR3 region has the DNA TGTGCCAGCAGCCCTGGTGGGACTGAAGCTTTCTTT.

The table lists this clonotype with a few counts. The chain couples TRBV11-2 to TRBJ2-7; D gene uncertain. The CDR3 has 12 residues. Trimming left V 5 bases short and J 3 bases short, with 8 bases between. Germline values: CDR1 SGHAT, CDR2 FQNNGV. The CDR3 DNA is TGTGCCAGCAGCCACGTCGGCTACGAGCAGTACGTC. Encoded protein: CASSHVGYEQYV.